The rows below give T cell receptor beta chains drawn from one sample of a study of cytomegalovirus exposure and HLA in healthy donors. Assay: immunoSEQ multiplex PCR; the TCRdb copy retains only in-frame clones and omits some. This sample carries more than 150,000 clones, around 85% of them seen once, and the ten largest clones take 1% to 1.5%. What was sequenced was PBMCs. These receptor sequences come from a man aged 50-60 years in good health and CMV-seropositive. The CDR3 runs from the conserved cysteine through the conserved F or W. Each record gives: CDR3 length, J gene, V gene, clone size, D gene, CDR3 protein, CDR3 DNA. A D gene is named only where the DNA matches it firmly. Not every row has a clone size; where given, it reads once, few, many or a size class.

>16|TRBJ1-6|TRBV5-1|.|.
CASSLAVAGSNSPLHF
TGCGCCAGCAGCTTGGCCGTTGCAGGTAGTAATTCACCCCTCCACTTT
>14|TRBJ2-1|TRBV7-8|.|.
CASFQGGSYNEQFF
TGTGCCAGCTTCCAAGGGGGCTCCTACAATGAGCAGTTCTTC
>13|TRBJ2-5|TRBV11-3|.|TRBD2
CASSVGGAGTQYF
TGTGCCAGCAGCGTCGGGGGGGCCGGGACCCAGTACTTC
>17|TRBJ2-7|TRBV7-9|.|TRBD1
CASSLLVRLDRDDEQYF
TGTGCCAGCAGCTTATTAGTACGCTTGGACAGGGATGACGAGCAGTACTTC
>17|TRBJ2-3|TRBV7-9|.|TRBD2
CASSPRTSGRAQDTQYF
TGTGCCAGCAGCCCCCGGACTAGCGGGAGGGCCCAAGATACGCAGTATTTT
>15|TRBJ2-1|TRBV5-1|.|TRBD1
CASSLEGTGYNEQFF
TGCGCCAGCAGCTTGGAGGGGACAGGGTACAATGAGCAGTTCTTC
>15|TRBJ2-1|TRBV27|.|TRBD2
CASSPRGGSYNEQFF
TGTGCCAGCAGCCCACGGGGGGGCTCCTACAATGAGCAGTTCTTC
>15|TRBJ2-5|TRBV5-1|.|TRBD2
CASSPRTGGWETQYF
TGCGCCAGCAGCCCAAGGACCGGGGGGTGGGAGACCCAGTACTTC
>14|TRBJ2-7|TRBV2|.|TRBD2
CASSEHGGEYEQYF
TGTGCCAGCAGTGAACACGGGGGGGAGTACGAGCAGTACTTC
>14|TRBJ1-1|TRBV6-1|.|TRBD1
CAGGQGPRHTEAFF
TGTGCCGGGGGACAGGGGCCCCGACACACTGAAGCTTTCTTT
>15|TRBJ1-2|TRBV28|.|TRBD1
CASRYTGGANYGYTF
TGTGCCAGCAGGTACACAGGGGGAGCTAACTATGGCTACACCTTC
>16|TRBJ2-1|TRBV7-6|.|TRBD2
CASSLVARGSGRAQFF
TGTGCCAGCAGCTTAGTGGCCAGGGGGAGCGGGAGGGCACAGTTCTTC
>12|TRBJ2-5|TRBV30|once|.
CAWASVMETQYF
TGTGCCTGGGCTAGTGTCATGGAGACCCAGTACTTC
>13|TRBJ1-1|TRBV5-1|.|.
CASSLDRETEAFF
TGCGCCAGCAGCTTGGACAGGGAAACTGAAGCTTTCTTT
>15|TRBJ2-5|TRBV2|.|.
CATLDRFSDLETQYF
TGTGCCACTTTAGACAGGTTTTCCGATTTGGAGACCCAGTACTTC
>15|TRBJ2-7|TRBV5-5|.|.
CASSRRDSGPQEQYF
TGTGCCAGCAGCCGGCGGGACAGCGGCCCTCAAGAGCAGTACTTC
>16|TRBJ1-2|TRBV10-3|.|.
CAISVGTAEGGYGYTF
TGTGCCATCAGTGTTGGGACGGCGGAGGGTGGCTATGGCTACACCTTC
>13|TRBJ1-5|TRBV5-5|.|.
CASSSGENQPQHF
TGTGCCAGCAGCTCCGGAGAAAATCAGCCCCAGCATTTT
>13|TRBJ1-1|TRBV11-2|.|.
CASSLSMNTEAFF
TGTGCCAGCAGCTTATCAATGAACACTGAAGCTTTCTTT
>15|TRBJ2-7|TRBV18|.|TRBD1
CASSPPGQGAYEQYF
TGTGCCAGCTCACCCCCGGGACAGGGGGCCTACGAGCAGTACTTC
>13|TRBJ2-2|TRBV28|.|.
CASSFSGAGELFF
TGTGCCAGCAGTTTCTCAGGGGCCGGGGAGCTGTTTTTT
>14|TRBJ2-1|TRBV11-3|.|.
CASSLATGGGEQFF
TGTGCCAGCAGCTTAGCGACAGGTGGGGGCGAGCAGTTCTTC
>15|TRBJ2-7|TRBV5-1|.|.
CASSSGGGSLYEQYF
TGCGCCAGCAGCTCCGGCGGGGGCTCCCTTTACGAGCAGTACTTC
>15|TRBJ1-6|TRBV5-5|.|.
CASTPIRANNSPLHF
TGTGCCAGCACCCCTATCAGGGCAAATAATTCACCCCTCCACTTT
>13|TRBJ1-4|TRBV7-2|.|.
CASSLSGNEKLFF
TGTGCCAGCAGCTTAAGCGGCAATGAAAAACTGTTTTTT
>16|TRBJ1-2|TRBV21-1|few|.
CASSKDTKTGEDGYTF
TGTGCCAGCAGCAAAGATACTAAGACAGGGGAGGATGGCTACACCTTC
>12|TRBJ1-3|TRBV27|.|.
CASMSSGNTIYF
TGTGCCAGCATGAGCTCTGGAAACACCATATATTTT
>16|TRBJ1-3|TRBV2|once|TRBD1
CASSERDSLSGNTIYF
TGTGCCAGCAGTGAAAGGGACAGCCTCTCTGGAAACACCATATATTTT
>14|TRBJ1-2|TRBV7-2|.|TRBD1
CASSLGQGARGYTF
TGTGCCAGCAGCTTAGGACAGGGGGCGAGGGGCTACACCTTC
>13|TRBJ2-3|TRBV14|.|.
CASSQDYVDTQYF
TGTGCCAGCAGTCAAGATTATGTAGATACGCAGTATTTT
>13|TRBJ1-4|TRBV30|.|TRBD1
CAWATGGGEKLFF
TGTGCCTGGGCTACAGGGGGCGGTGAAAAACTGTTTTTT
>18|TRBJ2-7|TRBV14|.|TRBD2
CASSQGTSGSTISYEQYF
TGTGCCAGCAGCCAAGGGACTAGCGGGAGTACCATCTCCTACGAGCAGTACTTC
>15|TRBJ2-5|TRBV13|.|TRBD1
CASSPSPGQGETQYF
TGTGCCAGCAGCCCCTCCCCGGGACAGGGGGAGACCCAGTACTTC